Detailed here is one T cell receptor beta chain. The data stem from a study of blood T cell repertoires in COVID-19. Study background: Material from acute and convalescent COVID-19 was sourced from the United States, Italy and Spain. In each case, the material was cDNA or gDNA derived from T cells, B-cell-depleted T cells, or PBMCs.

In germline, CDR1 is SGHTA, CDR2 FQGTGA. This CDR3 is built from 17 residues. V lost 1 base and J lost 5; bases outside the gene matches: 7. Original processing notes: Amplification with reference gene primers provided the estimates of nucleated cell counts. The assay was immunoSEQ multiplex PCR, and TCRdb's table has in-frame clones only and misses some. The V and J calls and clone size come from that table; D and trimming were worked out from the DNA. The sample holds about 15,000 clones, roughly 84% seen once. The sequence came from a human donor in a cohort sampled during active COVID-19. The chain joins TRBV7-3 to TRBJ2-2; 10 bases map to TRBD1. Sequencing was done on a sample of peripheral blood. CDR3 in amino acids: CASSLMGQGPGTGELFF. As DNA, the CDR3 is TGTGCCAGCAGCTTAATGGGACAGGGGCCGGGGACCGGGGAGCTGTTTTTT.